The T cell receptor (beta chain) described here comes from a study of Graves' ophthalmopathy and Graves' hyperthyroidism (dated by TCRdb to 2017 to 2018). Background for the entire study: Hyperthyroidism was considered stable if no progression to ophthalmopathy occurred within 18 months of follow-up. To tell Graves' ophthalmopathy apart from Graves' hyperthyroidism, and to predict which patients would progress to ophthalmopathy, the study relied on TCR beta repertoire signatures. In total, 120 to 150 blood samples were TCR-sequenced: 43 ophthalmopathy, some 72 hyperthyroidism and some 17 hyperthyroidism-to-ophthalmopathy patients. A discovery set of 100 or so patients (more than 40 ophthalmopathy, 55 to 65 stable hyperthyroidism) was enrolled to explore V-J signatures distinguishing ophthalmopathy from hyperthyroidism. An independent validation cohort comprised roughly 20 hyperthyroidism patients and 15 to 17 patients who later progressed from hyperthyroidism to ophthalmopathy. In over 5 hyperthyroidism patients, the T-cell repertoires found in thyroid tissue were compared with those found in blood. Following sample collection, hyperthyroidism patients were given methimazole at a starting dose of 30 mg daily, and ophthalmopathy patients were given high-dose intravenous methylprednisolone. The paper's findings and limits, for the study overall: No statistical method was used to predetermine the sample size, and group allocation was not hidden from the investigators. In validation, the model predicted ophthalmopathy progression with more than 55% sensitivity and roughly 72% specificity; 12 predicted patients were CT-confirmed with GO in a median of about 7.1 months. In cross-validation, the 13-signature model distinguished ophthalmopathy from stable hyperthyroidism with 85% to 90% sensitivity and roughly 81% specificity, and in the test set the corresponding values were about 80% and 75%. Most expanded thyroid clonotypes with a frequency above 0.001 also appeared in blood, which suggests that blood repertoires may reflect the immune response in the thyroid.

The cysteine opens and the phenylalanine closes a CDR3 of 17 amino acids. Only the CDR3 portion is preserved as DNA: 51 bases, with reading frame beginning at the first base. CDR1 and CDR2 (PRHDT, FYEKMQ) derive from the germline V gene (reference sequence). V and J are truncated by 0 bases and 0 bases respectively, leaving an intervening sequence of 9 bases. The hyperthyroidism patients were 18 to 65 years old and newly diagnosed, with a disease duration of less than 2 months. Patients with other autoimmune diseases, uncontrolled infections, pregnancy or lactation were excluded. Clinical symptoms, serum thyroxine, TRAb, thyroid ultrasound and orbital computed tomography were used for diagnosis. Total RNA was extracted with Trizol reagent and quality-checked on an Agilent 2100 Bioanalyzer. This clonotype was counted only a few times. Its antigen is currently not known. No base qualities exist here, and no much larger clone lies one base off it.

TCR beta CDR3 regions were amplified from RNA transcripts for repertoire sequencing. The first round of RT-PCR was done with HTBI primers and the Qiagen OneStep RT-PCR kit, and was followed by a second round of multiplex PCR, then size selection and purification. Libraries were sequenced on an Illumina HiSeq2000 using paired-end 100 bp reads. The original pipeline was this. Reads were processed with SOAPnuke, discarding reads with adapters, uncalled bases, mean Phred below 15, or no exact constant-primer or identifier match. COPE v1.2.5 was used to merge the high-quality paired reads. Unique nucleotide sequences were defined as clonotypes and aligned to IMGT TRB V, D and J references using MiTCR v1.1. Analysis was restricted to V-J combinations with a frequency above 0.0001, which covered 98% to 99.2% of repertoires. For each V-J combination, a TCR clonal expansion and chaos score was defined as the ratio of F50 clonal expansion to chaos observed in the TCRdist matrix. Welch's t-statistics and random forest were used to reduce the features to some 13 V-J combinations, which were then used as input to a naive Bayes classifier. The Morisita-Horn index was used to measure how similar the thyroid and blood repertoires were. TCRdb reworked the public reads: Q25 trimming with fastp, MiXCR clone assembly, productive beta chains retained. Identical CDR3 proteins give one entry, which carries the most common genes and DNA. The V and J calls were not made by the authors but by TCRdb's processing. The sample data list around 1,000,000 distinct CDR3 sequences, and 36% of these were observed just once. 11% of the sample comes from the top ten.

Specimen: peripheral blood or thyroid tissue (not recorded which). This receptor chain uses TRBV13 and TRBJ2-6; the D gene identity is not certain. The receptor was derived from an adult man with Graves' hyperthyroidism. DNA sequence: TGTGCCAGCAGCTTAGGTCAGAAACACTCTGGGGCCAACGTCCTGACTTTC. Its translation reads: CASSLGQKHSGANVLTF.